These 11 T cell receptor beta chains originate from one sample sequenced in a study of blood T cell repertoires in COVID-19. Data came from immunoSEQ multiplex PCR; TCRdb stores just in-frame clones and leaves some out. The sample includes approximately 150,000 clones, 80% of them seen just once. The sample consisted of peripheral blood. The receptors derive from a man aged 65 to 85 who had recovered from COVID-19.

This chain uses TRBV15 with TRBJ2-1; 8 positions agree with TRBD2. This CDR3 region has 16 residues. The germline gives CDR1 LNHNV, CDR2 YYDKDF (reference sequence). V dropped 0 bases and J dropped 7; count of bases not matched to a gene: 8. CDR3 nucleotides: TGTGCCACCAGCAGAGATCCCCGGGAGGGGAGGAATGAGCAGTTCTTC. It codes for CATSRDPREGRNEQFF. The full variable domain, in which reference TRBV15 and TRBJ2-1 provide the parts outside the CDR3, is DAMVIQNPRYQVTQFGKPVTLSCSQTLNHNVMYWYQQKSSQAPKLLFHYYDKDFNNEADTPDNFQSRRPNTSFCFLDIRSPGLGDTAMYLCATSRDPREGRNEQFFGPGTRLTVL.

The V gene is TRBV5-3, the J gene TRBJ2-7, with 12 positions matching TRBD2. TRBV5-3 is assigned to the ORF class and has an uncertain function. The CDR3 is 16 amino acids. Unmatched junction bases numbered 5, after V lost 4 bases and J lost 0 bases. This CDR3 is CARSLGLAGYSYEQYF. In DNA, the CDR3 is TGTGCCAGAAGCCTAGGACTAGCGGGATACTCCTACGAGCAGTACTTC.

The chain employs TRBV28 and TRBJ1-4, with D tentatively TRBD1 (5 bases). Looked up from germline, CDR1 is MDHEN and CDR2 is SYDVKM. The V gene lost 6 bases and the J gene lost 3 bases, with 11 bases spanning the gap. The CDR3 runs 14 residues. CDR3 loop: CASRARVANEKLFF. In nucleotides, the CDR3 is TGTGCCAGCAGGGCCAGGGTTGCTAATGAAAAACTGTTTTTT.

This clone was observed a few times. This sequence joins TRBV2 and TRBJ2-5, with 8 bases identical to TRBD1. V was pared by 5 bases and J by 5 bases, with 10 bases of the junction left unmatched. The CDR3 extends over 15 amino acids. The germline gives CDR1 SNHLY, CDR2 FYNNEI. Here the CDR3 reads CASSSGQGGAETQYF. CDR3 in DNA: TGTGCCAGCAGTTCTGGACAGGGTGGTGCGGAGACCCAGTACTTC.

The chain recombines TRBV3-1 (or the pseudogene TRBV3-2) with TRBJ1-1; the D gene is possibly TRBD1 (6 bases). The CDR3 runs to 11 residues. Germline values: CDR1 LGHDT, CDR2 YNNKEL (reference sequence). Trimming took off 11 bases at V and 6 bases at J, with 13 bases between the two ends. The CDR3 is CAVQRGSEAFF. CDR3 sequence (DNA): TGTGCCGTCCAGAGGGGGTCTGAAGCTTTCTTT.

As to this clone: A junction boundary mismatches the germline segment, possibly from a read error. The V call is TRBV5-5, the J call TRBJ1-5; D is possibly TRBD1 (5 bases). The CDR3 runs to 14 residues. Germline values: CDR1 SGHKS, CDR2 YYEKEE (reference sequence). The CDR3 DNA follows: TGTGCCAGCACCTTGGGGGGGGAAAATCAGCCCCAGCATTTT. Translating gives CASTLGGENQPQHF.

The CDR3 region has the DNA TGTGCCAGCAGCTTAGTACTAGCGGGAGGCGGCGAGCAGTACTTC. Encoded protein: CASSLVLAGGGEQYF. The J gene is TRBJ2-7, the V gene TRBV7-2, with 12 bases aligning to TRBD2. Per the germline V gene, CDR1 is SGHTA and CDR2 is FQGNSA. The CDR3 extends over 15 amino acids. Trimming at V came to 1 base and at J to 6 bases, leaving 4 bases not matched to a gene.

The chain carries TRBV5-4 and TRBJ2-7; 9 nucleotides agree with TRBD2. V dropped 2 bases and J dropped 5; count of bases not matched to a gene: 8. The CDR3 length is 15 residues. The germline V gene has CDR1 SGHNT and CDR2 YYREEE (reference sequence). The CDR3 is CASSFLAGEIHEQYF. In DNA form, the CDR3 reads TGTGCCAGCAGCTTCTTAGCGGGAGAAATACACGAGCAGTACTTC.

This clone was counted a single time. The chain uses TRBV3-1 (or the pseudogene TRBV3-2) and TRBJ1-2; D gene uncertain. CDR1 and CDR2 (germline): LGHDT, YNNKEL (reference sequence). Trimming took off 0 bases at V and 3 bases at J, with 8 bases between the two ends. This CDR3 is 14 amino acids long. CDR3 DNA: TGTGCCAGCAGCCAAGAAGGTGGAGACTATGGCTACACCTTC. Translating gives CASSQEGGDYGYTF.

The gene calls are TRBV7-2 and TRBJ2-3; maybe TRBD2 (5 bases). The CDR3 is 11 residues long. Germline V gene sequence: CDR1 SGHTA, CDR2 FQGNSA. V lost 5 bases and J 6 bases, leaving 6 bases between the germline ends. This CDR3 is CASSGGDTQYF. CDR3 bases: TGTGCCAGCAGCGGCGGGGATACGCAGTATTTT. The full variable domain, rest sourced from reference TRBV7-2 and TRBJ2-3, is GAGVSQSPSNKVTEKGKDVELRCDPISGHTALYWYRQSLGQGLEFLIYFQGNSAPDKSGLPSDRFSAERTGGSVSTLTIQRTQQEDSAVYLCASSGGDTQYFGPGTRLTVL.

This clone appeared a single time. The chain links TRBV9 to TRBJ2-3; 10 positions agree with TRBD2. The CDR3 loop spans 15 amino acids. J gave up 2 bases and V 7 bases, and 7 bases lay outside the gene matches. CDR1 is SGDLS, CDR2 YYNGEE, per germline. The CDR3 region has the DNA TGTGCCAGCGGAGTAGCGGGAGGTACCACAGATACGCAGTATTTT. Its translation is CASGVAGGTTDTQYF.